One sample yielded the 17 T cell receptor beta chains listed below, sequenced in a study of T cell repertoires and HLA-DP antigens. Profiled with immunoSEQ multiplex PCR; TCRdb holds only in-frame clones, not every one. The profile shows approximately 100,000 clones, about nine tenths of them singletons. Their antigens are not known. What was sequenced was CD4+ T cells from PBMCs. These receptors came from a man aged 50 to 60 in good health and CMV-seronegative.

Only one count was recorded for this clone. The chain employs TRBV5-1 and TRBJ2-7, with TRBD1 matching 9 bases. This CDR3 contains 15 residues. Germline CDR1 and CDR2: SGHRS and YFSETQ. V was clipped by 0 bases and J by 5 bases; unmatched bases: 6. This chain's CDR3 is CASSLAGTGINEQYF. DNA for the CDR3: TGCGCCAGCAGCTTGGCGGGGACAGGGATCAACGAGCAGTACTTC. The whole variable domain, filled in from reference TRBV5-1 and TRBJ2-7, reads KAGVTQTPRYLIKTRGQQVTLSCSPISGHRSVSWYQQTPGQGLQFLFEYFSETQRNKGNFPGRFSGRQFSNSRSEMNVSTLELGDSALYLCASSLAGTGINEQYFGPGTRLTVT.

The rearrangement joins TRBV5-1 to TRBJ2-5; 11 bases agree with TRBD2. There are 16 residues in the CDR3. The V segment lost 0 bases and the J segment 2 bases; nucleotides outside the gene matches: 3. Per the germline V gene, CDR1 is SGHRS and CDR2 is YFSETQ. This CDR3 reads CASSLGLAGGQETQYF. The CDR3 coding sequence is TGCGCCAGCAGCTTGGGGCTAGCGGGAGGACAAGAGACCCAGTACTTC.

The V gene is TRBV29-1, the J gene TRBJ2-5; 10 bases map to TRBD1. In germline, CDR1 is SQVTM, CDR2 ANQGSEA. The CDR3 has 14 amino acids. V was clipped by 7 bases and J by 5 bases; unmatched bases: 10. CDR3 in DNA: TGCAGCGCCGGGACAGGGGTTTTGGGGGAGACCCAGTACTTC. Translating it yields CSAGTGVLGETQYF.

The chain carries TRBV5-8 and TRBJ1-2; D uncertain. Germline V lookup: CDR1 SGHTS, CDR2 YDEGEE. Trimming pared 0 bases from V and 8 bases from J, leaving 14 bases between. This CDR3 has 14 amino acids. The CDR3 loop is CASSLVEGTGGYTF. The CDR3 DNA sequence: TGTGCCAGCAGCTTGGTGGAGGGAACGGGCGGCTACACCTTC.

The chain joins TRBV27 to TRBJ2-3; D tentatively reads TRBD1 or TRBD2 (6 bases each). Germline values: CDR1 MNHEY, CDR2 SMNVEV (reference sequence). V was clipped by 8 bases and J by 2 bases, with 17 bases between them. CDR3 length: 15 residues. The CDR3, as DNA: TGTGCCAGCCATGGCGGGACACCGATCACAGATACGCAGTATTTT. Translated: CASHGGTPITDTQYF.

The chain joins TRBV30 to TRBJ1-5, with D possibly matching TRBD1 (5 bases). CDR1 and CDR2 (germline): GTSNPN, SVGIG (reference sequence). Trimming stripped 2 bases from V and 5 bases from J, with 10 bases between. The CDR3 contains 13 residues. This CDR3 is CAWSNGADQPQHF. CDR3 DNA sequence: TGTGCCTGGAGTAACGGGGCGGATCAGCCCCAGCATTTT.

V gene TRBV18 combines with J gene TRBJ1-1; D ambiguous. This CDR3 is 14 amino acids long. CDR1 is KGHSH and CDR2 is LQKENI in the germline V gene. Trimming left V 1 base short and J 4 bases short, with 10 bases between. The CDR3 is CASSPLSSGTEAFF. The DNA of the CDR3 is TGTGCCAGCTCACCACTCTCCAGCGGCACTGAAGCTTTCTTT.

This clone came up a few times. This sample also contains other DNA sequences that code for the same CDR3. The CDR3 DNA follows: TGTGCCAGCAGTGACTCAGCGGGGGCAGATACGCAGTATTTT. This translates into CASSDSAGADTQYF. The rearrangement joins TRBV6-4 to TRBJ2-3, with TRBD2 matching over 8 bases. Germline V gene sequence: CDR1 MRHNA, CDR2 SNTAGT. V dropped 0 bases and J dropped 4; count of bases not matched to a gene: 0. This CDR3 is 14 amino acids long.

This clone was observed a few times. This chain joins TRBV9 and TRBJ2-1; unclear D gene. Trimming removed 2 bases from V and 6 bases from J, with 12 bases in between. The CDR3 sequence is 14 residues long. CDR1 and CDR2 (germline): SGDLS, YYNGEE. The CDR3 DNA follows: TGTGCCAGCAGCGTCGGACCGATCCCCAATGAGCAGTTCTTC. Its translation: CASSVGPIPNEQFF.

The chain employs TRBV9 and TRBJ1-1; 9 positions agree with TRBD1. Per the germline V gene, CDR1 is SGDLS and CDR2 is YYNGEE. The CDR3 is made up of 13 amino acids. The trim removed 5 bases at V and 6 bases at J, leaving 5 bases unmatched. The DNA for the CDR3 is TGTGCCAGCAGAGGGGACAGGGACCCTGAAGCTTTCTTT. Amino acids: CASRGDRDPEAFF.

The chain is built from TRBV4-2 and TRBJ2-3, with TRBD2 identical over 10 bases. Trimming took 0 bases from V and 1 from J; bases not matched to a gene: 4. This CDR3 has 17 amino acids. Germline V gene sequence: CDR1 LGHNA, CDR2 YNFKEQ. The CDR3 DNA sequence: TGTGCCAGCAGCCAAGACGGGACTAGCGCCCGCACAGATACGCAGTATTTT. This codes for CASSQDGTSARTDTQYF.

V gene TRBV6-1 combines with J gene TRBJ2-3, with TRBD2 matching 10 bases. With V trimmed by 6 bases and J by 3 bases, 6 bases remained unmatched. This CDR3 comprises 15 residues. Germline V CDR1 and CDR2: MNHNS, SASEGT. CDR3 sequence: CASRPSGSGTDTQYF. The CDR3 DNA reads as TGTGCCAGCAGACCTAGCGGGAGCGGGACAGATACGCAGTATTTT.

The rearrangement links TRBV14 to TRBJ2-5; D is unresolved. The V end was cut by 4 bases, the J end by 6 bases, with 12 bases between. This CDR3 spans 13 amino acids. Germline V gene data show CDR1 as SGHDN and CDR2 as FVKESK. CDR3 sequence reads: CASSPVLGQTQYF. The CDR3 DNA reads TGTGCCAGCAGCCCTGTCCTGGGTCAGACCCAGTACTTC.

This chain uses TRBV19 with TRBJ2-7; D call uncertain. This CDR3 contains 12 residues. From germline, CDR1 is LNHDA and CDR2 SQIVND (reference sequence). V lost 3 bases and J lost 4, with 7 bases in between. The CDR3 region is CASSIDGYEQYF. CDR3 bases: TGTGCCAGTAGTATCGACGGTTACGAGCAGTACTTC.

The rearrangement links TRBV10-2 to TRBJ1-2, with a possible D match to TRBD1 (5 bases). CDR3 size: 13 residues. Germline CDR1 is WSHSY and CDR2 is SAAADI. Deletions cut 4 bases from V and 1 base from J, with 7 bases between. The CDR3 loop is CASSGRDNYGYTF. CDR3 bases: TGCGCCAGCAGTGGCAGGGATAACTATGGCTACACCTTC.

The gene calls are TRBV6-6 and TRBJ2-2; TRBD2 matches at 11 bases. CDR1 is MNHNY, CDR2 SVGAGI, per germline (reference sequence). V shed 6 bases and J 2 bases; nucleotides not matched to a gene: 2. This CDR3 has 15 residues. The CDR3 region has the DNA TGTGCCAGCAGACGACTAGCGGGAAACACCGGGGAGCTGTTTTTT. This translates into CASRRLAGNTGELFF.

The V and J genes are TRBV4-1 and TRBJ1-1; D possibly corresponds to TRBD1 (5 bases). The CDR3 runs 15 residues. Deletions cut 0 bases from V and 2 bases from J, with 10 bases between. CDR1 is MGHRA and CDR2 is YSYEKL in the germline V gene. The CDR3 is CASSQELGVNTEAFF. In DNA form, the CDR3 reads TGCGCCAGCAGCCAAGAGTTGGGGGTTAACACTGAAGCTTTCTTT.